The following is a T cell receptor (beta chain) sequence with its context. Its antigen is not known. Repertoires were generated with immunoSEQ multiplex PCR, while TCRdb's copy carries only in-frame clones and drops some. The table includes roughly 110,000 clones, approximately 93% detected once. These data come from a study of graft-versus-host responses after intestinal transplantation. Findings and caveats of the study: Some GvH clones were seen earlier in gut or blood, suggesting intestinal origin.

This CDR3 has 16 amino acids. Germline-derived CDR1 and CDR2 are MNHNS and SASEGT. V was cut by 2 bases and J by 3 bases, with 17 bases left in between. The chain employs TRBV6-1 and TRBJ2-7, with a weak D call TRBD1 (6 bases). The receptor comes from a human donor who was the organ donor for an intestinal transplant. Sample: unstimulated CD8+ T cells sorted from spleen or lymph node cells, taken before transplant. The CDR3 coding sequence is TGTGCCAGCAGTGAATTTGACAGGACCATCTTCTACGAGCAGTACTTC. Translating gives CASSEFDRTIFYEQYF.